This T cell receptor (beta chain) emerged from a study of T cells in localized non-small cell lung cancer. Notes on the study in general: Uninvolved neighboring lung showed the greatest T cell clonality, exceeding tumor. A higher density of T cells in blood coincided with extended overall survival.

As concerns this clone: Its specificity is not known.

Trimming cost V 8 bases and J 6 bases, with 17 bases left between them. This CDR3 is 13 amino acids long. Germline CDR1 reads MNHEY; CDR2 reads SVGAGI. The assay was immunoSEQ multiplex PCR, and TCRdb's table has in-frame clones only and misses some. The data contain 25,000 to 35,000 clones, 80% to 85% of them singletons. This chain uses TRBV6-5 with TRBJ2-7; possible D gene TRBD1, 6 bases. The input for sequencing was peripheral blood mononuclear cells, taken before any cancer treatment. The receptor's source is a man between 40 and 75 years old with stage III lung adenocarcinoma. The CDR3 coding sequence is TGTGCCAGCCGACGAACAGGGACGGGCGAGCAGTACTTC. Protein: CASRRTGTGEQYF.